This entry lists 6 T cell receptor beta chains sequenced from one sample in a study of T cell responses to AZD1222 COVID-19 vaccine. Sequencing was performed with immunoSEQ multiplex PCR; in TCRdb, only in-frame clones are kept and a portion is missing. This table has some 120,000 clones, around 83% appearing once. Sample: peripheral blood, taken 28 days after the second AZD1222 dose. These receptors originate from an adult who received the AZD1222 COVID-19 vaccine.

The V gene is TRBV5-8, the J gene TRBJ1-5, with D maybe TRBD1 (5 bases). V was cut by 0 bases and J by 0 bases, with 10 bases left in between. This CDR3 spans 16 amino acids. Germline V lookup: CDR1 SGHTS, CDR2 YDEGEE. DNA of the CDR3: TGTGCCAGCAGCTTGGAACAGGCCTATAGCAATCAGCCCCAGCATTTT. It codes for CASSLEQAYSNQPQHF.

The gene calls are TRBV9 and TRBJ1-1; no definite D call. V was clipped by 4 bases and J by 1 base, with 17 bases between them. The germline V gene has CDR1 SGDLS and CDR2 YYNGEE. The length of the CDR3 is 16 residues. CDR3 bases: TGTGCCAGCAGCTCCGACCGACGGAACCCGAACACTGAAGCTTTCTTT. Translated: CASSSDRRNPNTEAFF. Drawing the rest from reference TRBV9 and TRBJ1-1, the complete variable domain is DSGVTQTPKHLITATGQRVTLRCSPRSGDLSVYWYQQSLDQGLQFLIQYYNGEERAKGNILERFSAQQFPDLHSELNLSSLELGDSALYFCASSSDRRNPNTEAFFGQGTRLTVV.

The V gene is TRBV6-5, the J gene TRBJ2-5; 13 nucleotides match TRBD2. J gave up 7 bases and V 5 bases, and 4 bases lay outside the gene matches. Germline CDR1 is MNHEY and CDR2 is SVGAGI. The CDR3 loop spans 14 amino acids. The CDR3 DNA reads TGTGCCAGCAGTAGACTAGCGGGGGGCCCGACCCAGTACTTC. The encoded protein is CASSRLAGGPTQYF.

This chain connects TRBV27 to TRBJ1-5; TRBD1 matches at 8 bases. The ends lost 5 bases at V and 6 bases at J; junction bases unmatched: 9. The CDR3 is 15 amino acids. Germline lookup yields CDR1 MNHEY and CDR2 SMNVEV (reference sequence). This CDR3 reads CASSLGTGLAQPQHF. The CDR3 region has the DNA TGTGCCAGCAGTCTTGGGACAGGCCTGGCTCAGCCCCAGCATTTT.

The chain employs TRBV6-2 or TRBV6-3 and TRBJ2-7; 7 bases are shared with TRBD1. Germline trimming cut 4 bases from V and 0 bases from J; bases unmatched to any gene: 3. This CDR3 has 14 residues. Germline loops: CDR1 MNHEY, CDR2 SVGEGT. This CDR3 reads CASSWGQYSYEQYF. The CDR3 region has the DNA TGTGCCAGCAGTTGGGGACAGTACTCCTACGAGCAGTACTTC.

The gene calls are TRBV9 and TRBJ1-2; 8 nucleotides match TRBD1. The CDR3 totals 13 residues. Trimming at V came to 3 bases and at J to 7 bases, leaving 5 bases not matched to a gene. From germline, CDR1 is SGDLS and CDR2 YYNGEE. The CDR3 sequence is CASSARGRGGYTF. CDR3 in DNA: TGTGCCAGCAGCGCCAGGGGGCGCGGTGGCTACACCTTC.